This section outlines one T cell receptor (beta chain) sequence together with its context. Its target antigen remains unknown. Base qualities are missing; no much larger clone stands one base away. Sequences SGHAT (CDR1) and FQNNGV (CDR2) are obtained from the germline V gene. At the junction V is shortened by 1 base and J by 8 bases, with 6 bases in between. From cysteine to phenylalanine, the CDR3 is 13 amino acids long. The sequence is cut down to CDR3 DNA, 39 bases in frame from base 1. The sample originates from a study of T cells in Graves' hyperthyroidism and ophthalmopathy (dated by TCRdb to between 2017 and 2020). General notes on the study: To identify TCR V-J signatures that set the groups apart, the researchers used a discovery cohort of about a hundred patients, made up of under 45 with Graves' ophthalmopathy and about 60 with stable Graves' hyperthyroidism. Whether ophthalmopathy could be predicted prospectively was tested in an independent validation cohort made up of roughly 19 hyperthyroidism patients plus 17 patients who later progressed to ophthalmopathy. The roughly 94 discovery patients were randomly divided into training and test sets at a 7:3 ratio. In addition, the study compared T-cell repertoires in thyroid tissue and in blood from roughly 6 Graves' hyperthyroidism patients. Once sampling was done, hyperthyroidism patients were given methimazole at a starting dose of 30 mg daily, whereas ophthalmopathy patients were given high-dose intravenous methylprednisolone. The paper describes TCR Vbeta CDR3 sequencing of some 130 peripheral blood samples, made up of about 40 ophthalmopathy patients, roughly 80 hyperthyroidism patients and 17 progressor patients.

Exclusion was applied to patients with uncontrolled infections, other autoimmune diseases, pregnancy or lactation. Diagnoses were based on clinical symptoms, serum thyroxine and TRAb, thyroid ultrasound and orbital computed tomography. Total RNA was extracted using Trizol reagent, and RNA quality was assessed on an Agilent 2100 Bioanalyzer. The TCR beta CDR3 regions were amplified from the RNA transcripts. A first-round RT-PCR of the TCR CDR3 used the HTBI primer set with the Qiagen OneStep RT-PCR kit. Libraries were constructed in a second round of multiplex PCR, after which size selection and purification were performed. The libraries were sequenced on an Illumina HiSeq2000 using paired-end 100 bp reads. On the study's bioinformatics: SOAPnuke was used to process the raw data, with reads discarded if the reads contained adapters or uncalled bases, had a mean Phred below 15, or lacked an exact constant-primer or identifier match. COPE v1.2.5 was used to merge the high-quality paired reads, and each unique nucleotide sequence was defined as a clonotype. Clonotypes were aligned to IMGT TRBV, TRBD and TRBJ reference segments using MiTCR v1.1. Analysis was restricted to V-J combinations with a frequency above 0.0001, which covered about 99% of repertoires. The TCS score was defined as F50 (clonal expansion) divided by E x V (chaos), with BLOSUM62-based TCRdist calculated between CDR3 peptides within each V-J. Welch's t-statistics and random forest reduced several hundred V-J features to 13, which were used in a naive Bayes classifier (R e1071). Thyroid-blood repertoire similarity was quantified with the Morisita-Horn index. TCRdb trimmed the raw reads at Q25, called clones with MiXCR and kept productive beta chains. Duplicate CDR3 protein sequences are folded into a single record with the most common DNA and genes. Clone size and V and J calls follow TCRdb, not the original study. The sample has around 620,000 distinct CDR3 sequences on record, approximately 44% of them singletons. The ten largest clonotypes hold under 20% of the sample.

Results and caveats for the whole study, not just this receptor: In validation, the model predicted progression to ophthalmopathy a median of 6.5 months before onset, with approximately 71% sensitivity and 72.22% specificity. Ophthalmopathy was separated from stable hyperthyroidism by a 13 V-J signature model, with roughly 88% sensitivity and 81% to 83% specificity obtained in cross-validation and 80%/75% obtained in testing. No statistical method was used to set the sample size in advance, and investigators knew the group allocation. Most expanded thyroid clonotypes (frequency above 0.001) were also detected in blood, a finding suggesting that blood repertoires may reflect thyroid immune responses.

This TCR was sampled from an adult woman with Graves' disease, either hyperthyroidism or ophthalmopathy (not recorded which). The chain is encoded by TRBV11-2 joined to TRBJ1-6, with an unclear D gene assignment. Sequenced input: peripheral blood or thyroid tissue (not recorded which). The encoded CDR3 is CASSLGWYSPLHF. The DNA is TGTGCCAGCAGCTTAGGGTGGTATTCACCCCTCCACTTT.